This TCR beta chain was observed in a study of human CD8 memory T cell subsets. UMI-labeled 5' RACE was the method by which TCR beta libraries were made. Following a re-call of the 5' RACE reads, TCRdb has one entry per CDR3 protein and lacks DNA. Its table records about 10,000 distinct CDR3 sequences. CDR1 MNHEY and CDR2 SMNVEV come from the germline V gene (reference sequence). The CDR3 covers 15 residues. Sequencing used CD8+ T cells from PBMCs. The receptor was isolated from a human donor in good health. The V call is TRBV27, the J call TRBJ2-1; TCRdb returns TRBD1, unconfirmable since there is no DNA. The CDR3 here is CASGDWERGRNEQFF.